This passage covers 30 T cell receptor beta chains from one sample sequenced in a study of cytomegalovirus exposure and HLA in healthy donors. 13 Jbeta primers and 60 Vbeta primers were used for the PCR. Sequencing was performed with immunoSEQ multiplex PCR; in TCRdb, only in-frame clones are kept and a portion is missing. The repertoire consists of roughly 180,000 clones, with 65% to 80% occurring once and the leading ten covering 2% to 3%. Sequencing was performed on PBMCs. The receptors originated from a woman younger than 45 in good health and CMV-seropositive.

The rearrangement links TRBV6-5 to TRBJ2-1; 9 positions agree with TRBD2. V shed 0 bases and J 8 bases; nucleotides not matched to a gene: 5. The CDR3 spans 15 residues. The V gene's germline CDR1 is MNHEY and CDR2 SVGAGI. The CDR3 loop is CASSYSGRGGYEQFF. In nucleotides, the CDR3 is TGTGCCAGCAGTTACTCTGGGCGGGGGGGGTATGAGCAGTTCTTC.

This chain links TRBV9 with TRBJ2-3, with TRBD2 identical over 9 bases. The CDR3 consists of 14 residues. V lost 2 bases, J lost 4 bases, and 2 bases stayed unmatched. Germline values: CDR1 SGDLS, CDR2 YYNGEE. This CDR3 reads CASSVRLAADTQYF. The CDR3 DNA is TGTGCCAGCAGCGTCAGACTAGCGGCAGATACGCAGTATTTT.

The CDR3 sequence: CAAGQNYGYTF. The DNA for the CDR3 is TGTGCCGCAGGGCAAAACTATGGCTACACCTTC. The chain employs TRBV19 and TRBJ1-2, with D maybe TRBD1 (5 bases). The CDR3 is 11 amino acids. CDR1 is LNHDA, CDR2 SQIVND, per germline (reference sequence). The V end lost 11 bases, the J end lost 2 bases, and 9 bases lay between the germline ends. Full variable domain (missing parts from reference TRBV19 and TRBJ1-2): DGGITQSPKYLFRKEGQNVTLSCEQNLNHDAMYWYRQDPGQGLRLIYYSQIVNDFQKGDIAEGYSVSREKKESFPLTVTSAQKNPTAFYLCAAGQNYGYTFGSGTRLTVV.

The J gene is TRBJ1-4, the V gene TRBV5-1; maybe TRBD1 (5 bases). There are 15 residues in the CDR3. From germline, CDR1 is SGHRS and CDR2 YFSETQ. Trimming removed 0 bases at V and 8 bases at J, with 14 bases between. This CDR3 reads CASSLDGVRVEKLFF. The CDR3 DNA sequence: TGCGCCAGCAGCTTGGATGGGGTCAGGGTGGAAAAACTGTTTTTT.

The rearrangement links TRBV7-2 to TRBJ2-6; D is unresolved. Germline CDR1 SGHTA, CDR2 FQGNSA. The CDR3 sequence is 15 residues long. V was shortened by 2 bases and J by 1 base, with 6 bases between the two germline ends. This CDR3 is CASSLMASGANVLTF. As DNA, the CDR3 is TGTGCCAGCAGCTTAATGGCTTCTGGGGCCAACGTCCTGACTTTC.

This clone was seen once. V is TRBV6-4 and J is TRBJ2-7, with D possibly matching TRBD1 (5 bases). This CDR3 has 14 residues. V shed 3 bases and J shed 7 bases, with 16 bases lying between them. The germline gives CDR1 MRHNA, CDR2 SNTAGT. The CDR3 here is CASSECRRVREQYF. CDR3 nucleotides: TGTGCCAGCAGTGAATGTCGCAGGGTGAGGGAGCAGTACTTC.

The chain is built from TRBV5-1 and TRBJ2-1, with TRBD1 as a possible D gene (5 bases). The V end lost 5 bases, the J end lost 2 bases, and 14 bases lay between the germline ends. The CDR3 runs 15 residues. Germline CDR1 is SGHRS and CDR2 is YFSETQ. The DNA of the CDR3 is TGCGCCAGCAGGGCGCGCCAGGGTGCCTACAATGAGCAGTTCTTC. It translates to CASRARQGAYNEQFF.

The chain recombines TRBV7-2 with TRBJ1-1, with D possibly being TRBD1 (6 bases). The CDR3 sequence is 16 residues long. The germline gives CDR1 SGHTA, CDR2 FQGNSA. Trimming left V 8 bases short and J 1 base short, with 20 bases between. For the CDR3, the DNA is TGTGCCAGCCAAGATCGGGGGGCGGGGGCGAACACTGAAGCTTTCTTT. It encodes CASQDRGAGANTEAFF.

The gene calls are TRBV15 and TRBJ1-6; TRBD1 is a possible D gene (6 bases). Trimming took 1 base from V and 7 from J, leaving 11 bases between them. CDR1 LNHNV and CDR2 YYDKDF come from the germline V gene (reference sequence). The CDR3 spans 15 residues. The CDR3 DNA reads TGTGCCACCAGCAGAGGGGGTCAGGGGAATTCACCCCTCCACTTT. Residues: CATSRGGQGNSPLHF.

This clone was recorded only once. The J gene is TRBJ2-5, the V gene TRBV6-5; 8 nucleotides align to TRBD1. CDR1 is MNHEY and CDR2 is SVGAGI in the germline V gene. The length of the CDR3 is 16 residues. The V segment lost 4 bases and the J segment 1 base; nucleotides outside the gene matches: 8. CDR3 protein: CASSFGTTGVQETQYF. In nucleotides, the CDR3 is TGTGCCAGCAGTTTTGGTACGACAGGGGTCCAAGAGACCCAGTACTTC.

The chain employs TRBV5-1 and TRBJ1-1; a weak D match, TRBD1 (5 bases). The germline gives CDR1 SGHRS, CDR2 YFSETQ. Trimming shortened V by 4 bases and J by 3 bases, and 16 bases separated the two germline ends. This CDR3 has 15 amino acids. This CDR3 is CASSAAPGYDTEAFF. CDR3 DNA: TGCGCCAGCAGCGCCGCGCCAGGGTATGACACTGAAGCTTTCTTT.

The CDR3 DNA reads TGTGCCAGTGGGGACAGGGGTGGCTCGGGAATGTTTTCACCCCTCCACTTT. This codes for CASGDRGGSGMFSPLHF. The chain links TRBV19 to TRBJ1-6; TRBD1 matches at 10 bases. The germline gives CDR1 LNHDA, CDR2 SQIVND (reference sequence). The ends lost 8 bases at V and 9 bases at J; junction bases unmatched: 16. The CDR3 loop spans 17 amino acids.

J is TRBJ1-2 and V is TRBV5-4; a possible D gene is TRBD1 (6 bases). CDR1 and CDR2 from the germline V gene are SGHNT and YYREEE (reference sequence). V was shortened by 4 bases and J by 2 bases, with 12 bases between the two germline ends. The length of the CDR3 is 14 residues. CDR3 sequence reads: CASSPRTVNYGYTF. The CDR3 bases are TGTGCCAGCAGCCCCCGGACAGTAAACTATGGCTACACCTTC.

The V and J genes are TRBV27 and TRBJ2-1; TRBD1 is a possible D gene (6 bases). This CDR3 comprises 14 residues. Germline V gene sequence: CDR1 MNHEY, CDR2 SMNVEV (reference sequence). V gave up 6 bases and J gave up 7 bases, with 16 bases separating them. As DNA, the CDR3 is TGTGCCAGCAGCCCTAGGCAAGGGGGTAATGAGCAGTTCTTC. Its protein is CASSPRQGGNEQFF.

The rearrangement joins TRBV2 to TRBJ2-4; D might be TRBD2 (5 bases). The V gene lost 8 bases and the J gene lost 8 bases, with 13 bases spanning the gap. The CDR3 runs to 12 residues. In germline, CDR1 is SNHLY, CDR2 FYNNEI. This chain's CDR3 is CASGEIRDIQYF. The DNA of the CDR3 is TGTGCCAGCGGGGAGATTAGGGACATTCAGTACTTC.

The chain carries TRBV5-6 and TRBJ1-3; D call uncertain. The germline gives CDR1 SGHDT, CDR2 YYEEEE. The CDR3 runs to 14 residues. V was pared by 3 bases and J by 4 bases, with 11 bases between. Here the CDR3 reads CASSSGLGGNTIYF. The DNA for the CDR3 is TGTGCCAGCAGCTCCGGACTGGGGGGAAACACCATATATTTT.

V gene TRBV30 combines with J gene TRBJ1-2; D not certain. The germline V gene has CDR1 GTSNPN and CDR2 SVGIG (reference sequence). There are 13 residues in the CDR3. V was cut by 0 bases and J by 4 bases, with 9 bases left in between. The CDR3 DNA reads TGTGCCTGGAGTGTACTCGAAAGCTATGGCTACACCTTC. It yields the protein CAWSVLESYGYTF. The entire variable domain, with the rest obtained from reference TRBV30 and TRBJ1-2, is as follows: SQTIHQWPATLVQPVGSPLSLECTVEGTSNPNLYWYRQAAGRGLQLLFYSVGIGQISSEVPQNLSASRPQDRQFILSSKKLLLSDSGFYLCAWSVLESYGYTFGSGTRLTVV.

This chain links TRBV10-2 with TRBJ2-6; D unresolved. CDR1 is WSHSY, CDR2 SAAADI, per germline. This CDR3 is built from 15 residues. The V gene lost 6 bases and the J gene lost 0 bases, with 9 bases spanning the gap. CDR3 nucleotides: TGCGCCAGCAGAATCGTTAGCTCTGGGGCCAACGTCCTGACTTTC. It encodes CASRIVSSGANVLTF.

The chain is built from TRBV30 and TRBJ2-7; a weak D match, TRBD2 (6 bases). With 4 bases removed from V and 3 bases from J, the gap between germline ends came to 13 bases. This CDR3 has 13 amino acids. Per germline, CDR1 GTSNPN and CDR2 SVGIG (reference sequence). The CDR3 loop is CAWTPGEFYEQYF. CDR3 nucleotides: TGTGCCTGGACCCCGGGGGAATTCTACGAGCAGTACTTC.

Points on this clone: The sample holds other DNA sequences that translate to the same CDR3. The CDR3 region is CASSRGQGGEKLFF. In DNA, the CDR3 is TGCGCCAGCAGCCGTGGACAGGGTGGTGAAAAACTGTTTTTT. The rearrangement joins TRBV5-1 to TRBJ1-4, with 8 bases aligning to TRBD1. Germline V gene data show CDR1 as SGHRS and CDR2 as YFSETQ. This CDR3 contains 14 residues. With V trimmed by 4 bases and J by 7 bases, 6 bases remained unmatched.

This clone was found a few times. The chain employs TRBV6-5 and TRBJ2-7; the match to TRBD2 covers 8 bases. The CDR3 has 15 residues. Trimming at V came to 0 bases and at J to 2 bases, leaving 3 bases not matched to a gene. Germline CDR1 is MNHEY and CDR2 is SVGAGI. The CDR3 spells CASSYSAGGAYEQYF. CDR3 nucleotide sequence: TGTGCCAGCAGTTACTCCGCGGGGGGTGCCTACGAGCAGTACTTC.

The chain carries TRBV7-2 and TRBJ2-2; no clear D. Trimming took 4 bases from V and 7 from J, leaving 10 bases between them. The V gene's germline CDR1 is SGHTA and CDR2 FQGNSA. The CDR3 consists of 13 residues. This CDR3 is CASSSREHGELFF. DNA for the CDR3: TGTGCCAGCAGCTCTAGAGAGCACGGGGAGCTGTTTTTT.

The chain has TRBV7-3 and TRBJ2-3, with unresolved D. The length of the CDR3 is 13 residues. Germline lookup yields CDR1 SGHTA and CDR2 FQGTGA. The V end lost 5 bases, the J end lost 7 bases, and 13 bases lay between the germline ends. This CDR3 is CASSPAAKNTQYF. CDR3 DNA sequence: TGTGCCAGCAGCCCCGCGGCCAAGAATACGCAGTATTTT.

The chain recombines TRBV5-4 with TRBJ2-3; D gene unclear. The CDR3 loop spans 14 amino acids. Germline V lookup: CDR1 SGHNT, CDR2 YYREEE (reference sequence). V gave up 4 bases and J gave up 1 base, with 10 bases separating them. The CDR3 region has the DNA TGTGCCAGCAGCCCTGACATAGGCACAGATACGCAGTATTTT. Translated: CASSPDIGTDTQYF.

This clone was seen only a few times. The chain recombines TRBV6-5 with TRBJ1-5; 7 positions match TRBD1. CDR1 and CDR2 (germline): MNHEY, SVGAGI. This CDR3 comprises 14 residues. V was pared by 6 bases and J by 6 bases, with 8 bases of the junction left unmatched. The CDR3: CASRVLNRGQPQHF. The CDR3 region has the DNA TGTGCCAGCAGAGTTCTCAACAGGGGTCAGCCCCAGCATTTT.

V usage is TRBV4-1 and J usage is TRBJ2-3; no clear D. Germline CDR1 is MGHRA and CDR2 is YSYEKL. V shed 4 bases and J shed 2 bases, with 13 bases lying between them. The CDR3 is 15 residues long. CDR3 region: CASSRRLGSTDTQYF. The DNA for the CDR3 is TGCGCCAGCAGCCGCCGCCTCGGGTCCACAGATACGCAGTATTTT.

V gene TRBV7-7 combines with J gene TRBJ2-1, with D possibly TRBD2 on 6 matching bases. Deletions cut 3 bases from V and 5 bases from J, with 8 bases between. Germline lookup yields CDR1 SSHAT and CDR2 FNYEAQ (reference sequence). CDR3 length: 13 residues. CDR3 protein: CASSFGGDNEQFF. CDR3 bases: TGTGCCAGCAGCTTCGGGGGAGACAATGAGCAGTTCTTC.

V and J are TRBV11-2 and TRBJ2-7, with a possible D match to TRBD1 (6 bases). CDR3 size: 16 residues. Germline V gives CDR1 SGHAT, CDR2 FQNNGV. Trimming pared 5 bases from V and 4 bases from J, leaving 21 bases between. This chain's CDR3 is CASSPARTGQMYEQYF. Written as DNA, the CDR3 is TGTGCCAGCAGCCCCGCCCGCACAGGGCAGATGTACGAGCAGTACTTC.

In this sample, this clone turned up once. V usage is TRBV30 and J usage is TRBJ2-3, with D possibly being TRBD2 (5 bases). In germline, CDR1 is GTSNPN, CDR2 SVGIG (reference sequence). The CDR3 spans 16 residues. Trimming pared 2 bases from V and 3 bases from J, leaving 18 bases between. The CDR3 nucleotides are TGTGCCTGGAGTAGCCCGCCACACCGGGGTACAGATACGCAGTATTTT. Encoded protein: CAWSSPPHRGTDTQYF.

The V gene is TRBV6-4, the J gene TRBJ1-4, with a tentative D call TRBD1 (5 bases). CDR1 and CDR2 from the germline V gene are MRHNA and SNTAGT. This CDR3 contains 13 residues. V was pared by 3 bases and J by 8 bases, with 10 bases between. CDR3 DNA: TGTGCCAGCAGTGAAGGGGCCGGAGAAAAACTGTTTTTT. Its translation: CASSEGAGEKLFF.